Listed here are 21 T cell receptor beta chains from one sample, sequenced in a study of blood T cell repertoires in COVID-19 (dated by TCRdb to 2020 to 2021). The library came from the immunoSEQ multiplex PCR assay. Held by TCRdb, this immuneACCESS table contains in-frame sequences only and omits some clones. Under half of the omission traces to an unresolved V gene where checked; the cause of the rest is unknown. The sample table records about 85,000 clones; about nine tenths of these occur just once. About 2% of the sample comes from the top ten. Material: peripheral blood. These receptors all stem from a man aged 45-60 years with acute or convalescent COVID-19.

The chain combines TRBV19 with TRBJ1-5, with 9 nucleotides matching TRBD1. The CDR3 runs to 15 residues. V was pared by 5 bases and J by 7 bases, with 9 bases of the junction left unmatched. CDR1 LNHDA and CDR2 SQIVND come from the germline V gene (reference sequence). CDR3 residues: CASSSSGTGRQPQHF. The CDR3 DNA sequence: TGTGCCAGTAGTTCCTCCGGGACAGGGAGACAGCCCCAGCATTTT.

This chain connects TRBV29-1 to TRBJ2-5; weak D call: TRBD2 (5 bases). CDR1 and CDR2 from the germline V gene are SQVTM and ANQGSEA. The length of the CDR3 is 14 residues. With 3 bases removed from V and 2 bases from J, the gap between germline ends came to 13 bases. The CDR3: CSVEWAGTQETQYF. The CDR3 nucleotides are TGCAGCGTTGAGTGGGCGGGTACACAAGAGACCCAGTACTTC.

This clone was seen a single time. V and J are TRBV6-5 and TRBJ2-7, with 9 bases matching TRBD1. The CDR3 extends over 13 amino acids. The germline CDR1 and CDR2 sequences are MNHEY and SVGAGI. V lost 8 bases, J lost 4 bases, and 6 bases stayed unmatched. The DNA of the CDR3 is TGTGCCAGCGGAACGACAGGGGGATACGAGCAGTACTTC. Its protein is CASGTTGGYEQYF.

This chain connects TRBV5-1 to TRBJ2-3; 7 bases line up with TRBD1. Per the germline V gene, CDR1 is SGHRS and CDR2 is YFSETQ. CDR3 size: 15 residues. The trim removed 4 bases at V and 3 bases at J, leaving 8 bases unmatched. The DNA for the CDR3 is TGCGCCAGCAGCCCGGGTGCAGGGGGAACAGATACGCAGTATTTT. Protein sequence: CASSPGAGGTDTQYF.

The chain uses TRBV6-5 and TRBJ2-5, with 12 bases aligning to TRBD1. V was pared by 5 bases and J by 4 bases, with 5 bases of the junction left unmatched. CDR3 length equals 15 residues. The germline CDR1 and CDR2 sequences are MNHEY and SVGAGI. CDR3 sequence reads: CASSTGTGGIETQYF. CDR3 DNA: TGTGCCAGCAGTACCGGGACAGGGGGCATAGAGACCCAGTACTTC.

The CDR3 DNA reads TGTGCCAGCAGTGGGGTAGCGGGGAGCACAGATACGCAGTATTTT. This gives the protein CASSGVAGSTDTQYF. This chain joins TRBV2 and TRBJ2-3; 8 positions match TRBD2. Germline values: CDR1 SNHLY, CDR2 FYNNEI. Trimming removed 4 bases from V and 0 bases from J; junction bases left unmatched: 3. The CDR3 is made up of 15 amino acids.

CDR3 in amino acids: CASSLTTGGSGAFF. CDR3 DNA: TGTGCCAGCAGCTTGACAACAGGGGGCTCGGGAGCTTTCTTT. The chain employs TRBV5-6 and TRBJ1-1; 9 nucleotides line up with TRBD1. Trimming at V came to 1 base and at J to 10 bases, leaving 8 bases not matched to a gene. The CDR3 consists of 14 residues. Germline V lookup: CDR1 SGHDT, CDR2 YYEEEE.

The chain uses TRBV7-2 and TRBJ2-4, with D maybe TRBD2 (5 bases). CDR1 and CDR2 (germline): SGHTA, FQGNSA. Trimming cost V 1 base and J 1 base, with 8 bases left between them. The CDR3 runs to 15 residues. The CDR3 protein is CASSLDTGAKNIQYF. CDR3 bases: TGTGCCAGCAGCTTAGACACGGGGGCCAAAAACATTCAGTACTTC. The whole variable domain, remainder taken from reference TRBV7-2 and TRBJ2-4, is GAGVSQSPSNKVTEKGKDVELRCDPISGHTALYWYRQSLGQGLEFLIYFQGNSAPDKSGLPSDRFSAERTGGSVSTLTIQRTQQEDSAVYLCASSLDTGAKNIQYFGAGTRLSVL.

The chain uses TRBV6-1 and TRBJ2-2; 7 bases are a match to TRBD1. There are 13 residues in the CDR3. With 1 base clipped from V and 8 bases from J, the junction kept 1 base outside the gene matches. Germline CDR1 MNHNS, CDR2 SASEGT. CDR3 DNA sequence: TGTGCCAGCAGTGAAGAGGGGGCAGGGGAGCTGTTTTTT. It translates to CASSEEGAGELFF.

V gene TRBV5-1 combines with J gene TRBJ1-1; D unresolved. CDR3 size: 14 residues. Trimming left V 0 bases short and J 1 base short, with 7 bases between. CDR1 and CDR2 (germline): SGHRS, YFSETQ. Here the CDR3 reads CASSLEAWNTEAFF. CDR3 nucleotide sequence: TGCGCCAGCAGCTTGGAAGCGTGGAACACTGAAGCTTTCTTT.

The V gene is TRBV15, the J gene TRBJ1-2; 7 positions match TRBD1. V lost 5 bases and J lost 7; bases outside the gene matches: 7. CDR1 and CDR2 (germline): LNHNV, YYDKDF (reference sequence). This CDR3 spans 13 amino acids. The CDR3 protein is CATSPRDSFGYTF. The CDR3 region has the DNA TGTGCCACCAGCCCGAGGGACAGTTTTGGCTACACCTTC.

The chain couples TRBV7-3 to TRBJ2-5; D is unresolved. This CDR3 spans 13 amino acids. Trimming cost V 1 base and J 7 bases, with 10 bases left between them. Germline V gene sequence: CDR1 SGHTA, CDR2 FQGTGA. The CDR3: CASSLSGSGTQYF. CDR3 in DNA: TGTGCCAGCAGCTTAAGTGGGTCGGGGACCCAGTACTTC.

The V gene is TRBV12-5, the J gene TRBJ1-5, with D uncertain. Germline-derived CDR1 and CDR2 are LGHNT and FRNRAP. Trimming took 6 bases from V and 5 from J, leaving 5 bases between them. There are 11 residues in the CDR3. CDR3 sequence: CASGPDQPQHF. DNA for the CDR3: TGTGCTAGTGGCCCCGATCAGCCCCAGCATTTT.

The chain has TRBV9 and TRBJ2-5; 10 nucleotides agree with TRBD2. Germline V gene data show CDR1 as SGDLS and CDR2 as YYNGEE. CDR3 length: 16 residues. With V trimmed by 0 bases and J by 2 bases, 4 bases remained unmatched. The CDR3 spells CASSVEGTSVQETQYF. CDR3 nucleotide sequence: TGTGCCAGCAGCGTAGAGGGGACTAGCGTACAAGAGACCCAGTACTTC.

V gene TRBV5-1 combines with J gene TRBJ2-3, with 12 bases that match TRBD2. The V gene end was trimmed by 4 bases and the J gene end by 4 bases; junction bases not matched to a gene: 4. CDR3 length equals 15 residues. In germline, CDR1 is SGHRS, CDR2 YFSETQ. This CDR3 reads CASSPASGRADTQYF. Written as DNA, the CDR3 is TGCGCCAGCAGCCCAGCTAGCGGGAGGGCAGATACGCAGTATTTT.

The chain employs TRBV5-1 and TRBJ1-1; D ambiguous. The length of the CDR3 is 12 residues. Germline CDR1 SGHRS, CDR2 YFSETQ. V gave up 2 bases and J gave up 3 bases, with 5 bases separating them. CDR3 in DNA: TGCGCCAGCAGCTTCGGGGACACTGAAGCTTTCTTT. Its protein product is CASSFGDTEAFF.

The V gene is TRBV28, the J gene TRBJ1-5; D gene uncertain. Germline assignment: CDR1 MDHEN and CDR2 SYDVKM. The CDR3 has 16 residues. V was pared by 2 bases and J by 2 bases, with 13 bases between. The CDR3 here is CASSLRGLKGNQPQHF. CDR3 nucleotide sequence: TGTGCCAGCAGTTTACGTGGACTCAAGGGCAATCAGCCCCAGCATTTT.

V and J are TRBV19 and TRBJ2-3, with D tentatively TRBD2 (6 bases). The CDR3 is made up of 15 amino acids. Germline V gives CDR1 LNHDA, CDR2 SQIVND (reference sequence). V lost 3 bases and J lost 3, with 13 bases in between. CDR3 DNA: TGTGCCAGTAGTATGGGGGGAACAGGAACAGATACGCAGTATTTT. Its protein is CASSMGGTGTDTQYF.

This chain joins TRBV19 and TRBJ2-7; tentatively, D is TRBD1 (6 bases). In germline, CDR1 is LNHDA, CDR2 SQIVND (reference sequence). V lost 5 bases and J lost 3, with 17 bases in between. This CDR3 is 15 amino acids long. The CDR3 nucleotides are TGTGCCAGTAGTCCCTGGGACAATTCCCGCTACGAGCAGTACTTC. This translates into CASSPWDNSRYEQYF.

The chain uses TRBV4-1 and TRBJ1-2, with D uncertain. CDR1 is MGHRA, CDR2 YSYEKL, per germline. The CDR3 is 11 amino acids. V was cut by 7 bases and J by 8 bases, with 11 bases left in between. The CDR3 nucleotides read TGCGCCAGCACCTCGGGTGGCGGCTACACCTTC. It codes for CASTSGGGYTF.

The count of this clone is one. This rearrangement joins TRBV7-6 to TRBJ2-2; D is unresolved. Germline V gene lookup returns CDR1 SGHVS and CDR2 FNYEAQ. This CDR3 spans 15 amino acids. V was cut by 0 bases and J by 0 bases, with 5 bases left in between. CDR3 in amino acids: CASSLAYSNTGELFF. For the CDR3, the DNA is TGTGCCAGCAGCTTAGCCTATTCGAACACCGGGGAGCTGTTTTTT. Full variable domain (outside the CDR3, taken from reference TRBV7-6 and TRBJ2-2): GAGVSQSPRYKVTKRGQDVALRCDPISGHVSLYWYRQALGQGPEFLTYFNYEAQQDKSGLPNDRFSAERPEGSISTLTIQRTEQRDSAMYRCASSLAYSNTGELFFGEGSRLTVL.